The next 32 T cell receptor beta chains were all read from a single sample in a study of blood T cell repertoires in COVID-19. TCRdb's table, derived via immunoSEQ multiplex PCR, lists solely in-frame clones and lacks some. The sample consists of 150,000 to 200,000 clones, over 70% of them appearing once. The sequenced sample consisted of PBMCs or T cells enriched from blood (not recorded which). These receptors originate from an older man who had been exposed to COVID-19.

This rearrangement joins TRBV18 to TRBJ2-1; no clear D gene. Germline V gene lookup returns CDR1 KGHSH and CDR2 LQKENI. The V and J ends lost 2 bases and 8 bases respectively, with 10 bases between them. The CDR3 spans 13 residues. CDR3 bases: TGTGCCAGCTCACCAGGTGCGAAAGATGAGCAGTTCTTC. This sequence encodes CASSPGAKDEQFF.

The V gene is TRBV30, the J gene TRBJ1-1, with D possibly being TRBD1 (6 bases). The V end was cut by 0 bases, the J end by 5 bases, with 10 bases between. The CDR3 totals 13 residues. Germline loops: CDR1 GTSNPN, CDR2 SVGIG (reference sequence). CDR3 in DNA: TGTGCCTGGAGTGTACTGGGGGCAACTGAAGCTTTCTTT. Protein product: CAWSVLGATEAFF.

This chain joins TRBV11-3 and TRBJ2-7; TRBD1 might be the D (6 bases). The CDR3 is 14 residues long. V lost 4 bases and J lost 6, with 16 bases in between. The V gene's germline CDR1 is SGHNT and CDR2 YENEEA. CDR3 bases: TGTGCCAGCAGCTCAGAACACAGGGTTGGCGAGCAGTACTTC. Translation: CASSSEHRVGEQYF.

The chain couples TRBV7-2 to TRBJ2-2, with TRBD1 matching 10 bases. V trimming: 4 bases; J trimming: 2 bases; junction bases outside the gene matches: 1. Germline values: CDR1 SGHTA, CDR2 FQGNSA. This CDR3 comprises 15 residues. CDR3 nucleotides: TGTGCCAGCAGCTCGACAGGGGGCAACACCGGGGAGCTGTTTTTT. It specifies CASSSTGGNTGELFF.

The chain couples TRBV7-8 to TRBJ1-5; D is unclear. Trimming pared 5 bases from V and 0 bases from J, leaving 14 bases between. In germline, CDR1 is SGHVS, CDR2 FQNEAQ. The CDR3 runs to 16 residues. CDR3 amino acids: CASSPADGLSNQPQHF. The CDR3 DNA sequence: TGTGCCAGCAGCCCAGCGGACGGACTTAGCAATCAGCCCCAGCATTTT.

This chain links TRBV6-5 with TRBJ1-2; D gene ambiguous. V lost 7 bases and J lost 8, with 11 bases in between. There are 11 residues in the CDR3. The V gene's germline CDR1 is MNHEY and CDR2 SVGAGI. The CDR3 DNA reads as TGTGCCAGCAATTCTTTGGAGGGCTACACCTTC. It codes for CASNSLEGYTF.

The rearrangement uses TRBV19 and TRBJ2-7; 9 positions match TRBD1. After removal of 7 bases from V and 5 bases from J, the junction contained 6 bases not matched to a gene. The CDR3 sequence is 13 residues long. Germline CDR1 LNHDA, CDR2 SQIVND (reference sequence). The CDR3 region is CASKGTGIHEQYF. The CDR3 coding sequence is TGTGCCAGTAAGGGGACAGGGATACACGAGCAGTACTTC.

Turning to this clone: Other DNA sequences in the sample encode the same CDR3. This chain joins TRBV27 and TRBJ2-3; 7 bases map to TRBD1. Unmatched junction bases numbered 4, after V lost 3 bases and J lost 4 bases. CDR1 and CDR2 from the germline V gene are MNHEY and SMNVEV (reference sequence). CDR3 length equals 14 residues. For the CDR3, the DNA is TGTGCCAGCAGTTTGGGTCAGGGGGCAGATACGCAGTATTTT. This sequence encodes CASSLGQGADTQYF.

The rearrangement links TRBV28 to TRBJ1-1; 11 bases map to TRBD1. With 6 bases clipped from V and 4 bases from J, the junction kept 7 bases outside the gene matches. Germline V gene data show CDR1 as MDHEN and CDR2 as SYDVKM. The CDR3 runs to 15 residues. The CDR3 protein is CASSLGGTGGTEAFF. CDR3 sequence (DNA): TGTGCCAGCAGCTTGGGCGGGACAGGGGGCACTGAAGCTTTCTTT.

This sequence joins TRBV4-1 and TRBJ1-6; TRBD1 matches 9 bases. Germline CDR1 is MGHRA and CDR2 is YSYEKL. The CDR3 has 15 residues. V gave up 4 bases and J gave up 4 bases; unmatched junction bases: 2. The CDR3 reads CASSRGQGYNSPLHF. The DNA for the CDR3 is TGCGCCAGCAGCCGAGGACAGGGGTATAATTCACCCCTCCACTTT.

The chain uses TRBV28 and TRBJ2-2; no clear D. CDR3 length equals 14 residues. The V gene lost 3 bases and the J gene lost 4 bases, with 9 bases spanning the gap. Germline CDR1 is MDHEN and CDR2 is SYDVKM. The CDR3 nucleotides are TGTGCCAGCAGTTTCCGGGTTTTCACCGGGGAGCTGTTTTTT. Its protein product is CASSFRVFTGELFF.

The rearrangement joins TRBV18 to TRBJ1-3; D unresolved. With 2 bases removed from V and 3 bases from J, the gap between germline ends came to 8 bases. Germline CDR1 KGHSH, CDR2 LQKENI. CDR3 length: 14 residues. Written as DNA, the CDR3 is TGTGCCAGCTCACCAACTTACGGTGGAAACACCATATATTTT. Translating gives CASSPTYGGNTIYF.

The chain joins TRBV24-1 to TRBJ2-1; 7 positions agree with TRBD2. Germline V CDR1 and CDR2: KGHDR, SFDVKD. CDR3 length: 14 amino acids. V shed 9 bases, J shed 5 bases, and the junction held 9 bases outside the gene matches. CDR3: CATSQGGGNNEQFF. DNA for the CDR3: TGTGCCACCTCCCAGGGCGGGGGTAACAATGAGCAGTTCTTC.

DNA of the CDR3: TGCGCCAGCAGCCAAAACAGGGGGCCGGGAAACACCATATATTTT. Its translation is CASSQNRGPGNTIYF. The chain has TRBV4-1 and TRBJ1-3, with 9 bases identical to TRBD1. J was trimmed by 4 bases and V by 2 bases; bases with no gene match: 3. Germline CDR1 MGHRA, CDR2 YSYEKL. CDR3 length equals 15 residues.

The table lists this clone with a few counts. The CDR3 bases are TGTGCCAGCAGCCAGGGGGGCCAAGGGGAGACCCAGTACTTC. Protein: CASSQGGQGETQYF. The gene calls are TRBV9 and TRBJ2-5; D may be TRBD1 (7 bases). The V and J ends lost 4 bases and 5 bases respectively, with 15 bases between them. This CDR3 contains 14 residues. Germline values: CDR1 SGDLS, CDR2 YYNGEE.

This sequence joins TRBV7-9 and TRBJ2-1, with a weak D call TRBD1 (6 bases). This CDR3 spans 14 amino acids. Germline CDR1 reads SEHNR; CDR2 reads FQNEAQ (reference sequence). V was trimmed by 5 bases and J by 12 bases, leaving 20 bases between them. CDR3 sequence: CASSLQGPGDRQFF. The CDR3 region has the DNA TGTGCCAGCAGCCTACAGGGTCCAGGCGATAGGCAGTTCTTC.

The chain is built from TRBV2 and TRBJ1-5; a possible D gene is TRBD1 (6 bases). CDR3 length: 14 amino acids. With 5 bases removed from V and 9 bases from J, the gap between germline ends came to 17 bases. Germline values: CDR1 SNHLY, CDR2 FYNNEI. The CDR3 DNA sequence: TGTGCCAGCAGTTCACGACAGGACGATCGGCCCCAGCATTTT. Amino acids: CASSSRQDDRPQHF.

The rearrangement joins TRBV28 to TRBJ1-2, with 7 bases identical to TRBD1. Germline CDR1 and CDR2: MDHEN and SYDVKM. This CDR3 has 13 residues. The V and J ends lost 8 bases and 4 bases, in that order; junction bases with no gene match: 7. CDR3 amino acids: CASATGTAYGYTF. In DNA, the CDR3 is TGTGCCAGCGCCACCGGGACAGCCTATGGCTACACCTTC.

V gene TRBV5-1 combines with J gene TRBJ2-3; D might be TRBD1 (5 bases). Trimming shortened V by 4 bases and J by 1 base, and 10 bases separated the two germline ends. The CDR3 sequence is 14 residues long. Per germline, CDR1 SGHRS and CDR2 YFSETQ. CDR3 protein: CASSGRGGTDTQYF. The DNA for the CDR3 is TGCGCCAGCAGCGGAAGGGGTGGCACAGATACGCAGTATTTT. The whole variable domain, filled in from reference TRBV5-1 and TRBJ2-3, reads KAGVTQTPRYLIKTRGQQVTLSCSPISGHRSVSWYQQTPGQGLQFLFEYFSETQRNKGNFPGRFSGRQFSNSRSEMNVSTLELGDSALYLCASSGRGGTDTQYFGPGTRLTVL.

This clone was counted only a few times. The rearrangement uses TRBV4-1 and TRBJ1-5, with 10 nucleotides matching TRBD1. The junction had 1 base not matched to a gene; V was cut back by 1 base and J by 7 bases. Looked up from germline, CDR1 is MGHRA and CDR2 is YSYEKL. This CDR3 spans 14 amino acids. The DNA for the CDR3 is TGCGCCAGCAGCCAAGCGACAGGGGGCCAGCCCCAGCATTTT. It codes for CASSQATGGQPQHF.

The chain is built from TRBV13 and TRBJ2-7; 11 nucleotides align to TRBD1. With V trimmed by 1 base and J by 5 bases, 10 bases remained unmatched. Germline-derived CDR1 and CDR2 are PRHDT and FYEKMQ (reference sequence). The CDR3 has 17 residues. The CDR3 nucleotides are TGTGCCAGCAGCTTAGATGGGAGGACAGGGGGCATGCACGAGCAGTACTTC. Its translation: CASSLDGRTGGMHEQYF.

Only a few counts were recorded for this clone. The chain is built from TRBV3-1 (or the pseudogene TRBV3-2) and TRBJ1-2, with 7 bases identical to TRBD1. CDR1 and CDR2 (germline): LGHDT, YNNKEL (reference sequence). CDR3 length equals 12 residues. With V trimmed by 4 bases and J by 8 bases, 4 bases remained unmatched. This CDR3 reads CASSPYRGGYTF. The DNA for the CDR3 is TGTGCCAGCAGCCCGTACAGGGGCGGCTACACCTTC.

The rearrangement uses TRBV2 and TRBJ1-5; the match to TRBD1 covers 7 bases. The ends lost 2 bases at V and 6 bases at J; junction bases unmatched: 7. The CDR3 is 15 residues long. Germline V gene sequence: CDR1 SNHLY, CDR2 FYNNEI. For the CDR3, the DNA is TGTGCCAGCAGTGAATCACAGGGGTTCGCTCAGCCCCAGCATTTT. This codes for CASSESQGFAQPQHF.

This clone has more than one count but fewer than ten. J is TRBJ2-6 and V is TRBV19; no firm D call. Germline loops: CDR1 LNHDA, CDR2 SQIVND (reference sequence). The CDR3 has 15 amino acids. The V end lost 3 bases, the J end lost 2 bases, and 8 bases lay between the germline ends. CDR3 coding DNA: TGTGCCAGTAGTATCCAATTCACTGGGGCCAACGTCCTGACTTTC. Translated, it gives CASSIQFTGANVLTF.

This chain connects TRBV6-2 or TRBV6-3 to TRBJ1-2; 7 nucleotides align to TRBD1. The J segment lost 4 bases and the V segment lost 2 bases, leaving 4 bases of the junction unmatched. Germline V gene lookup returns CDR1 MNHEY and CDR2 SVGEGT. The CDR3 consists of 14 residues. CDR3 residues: CASSYHGDSYGYTF. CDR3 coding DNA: TGTGCCAGCAGTTACCATGGGGACAGCTATGGCTACACCTTC.

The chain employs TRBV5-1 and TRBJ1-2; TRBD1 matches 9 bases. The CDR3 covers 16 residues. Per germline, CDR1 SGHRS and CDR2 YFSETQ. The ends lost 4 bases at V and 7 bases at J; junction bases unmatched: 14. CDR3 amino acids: CASSPRTGAVGGGYTF. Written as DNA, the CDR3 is TGCGCCAGCAGCCCTAGGACAGGGGCCGTGGGTGGTGGCTACACCTTC.

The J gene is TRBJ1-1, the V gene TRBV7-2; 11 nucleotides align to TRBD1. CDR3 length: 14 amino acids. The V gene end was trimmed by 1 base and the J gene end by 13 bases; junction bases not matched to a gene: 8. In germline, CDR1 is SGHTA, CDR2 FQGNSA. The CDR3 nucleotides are TGTGCCAGCAGCTTAGGGACAGGGGGCTCACGCGGTTTCTTT. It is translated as CASSLGTGGSRGFF.

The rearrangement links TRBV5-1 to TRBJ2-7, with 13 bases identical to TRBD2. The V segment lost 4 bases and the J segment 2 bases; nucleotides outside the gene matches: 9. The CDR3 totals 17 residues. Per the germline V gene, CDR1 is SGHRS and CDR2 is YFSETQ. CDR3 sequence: CASSETSGGALAYEQYF. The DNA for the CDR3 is TGCGCCAGCAGCGAAACTAGCGGGGGGGCCTTGGCCTACGAGCAGTACTTC.

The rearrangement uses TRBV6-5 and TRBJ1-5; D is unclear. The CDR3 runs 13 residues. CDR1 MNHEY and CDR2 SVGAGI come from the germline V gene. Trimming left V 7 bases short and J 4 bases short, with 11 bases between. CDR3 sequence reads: CASTQVQNQPQHF. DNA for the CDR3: TGTGCCAGCACTCAGGTGCAGAATCAGCCCCAGCATTTT.

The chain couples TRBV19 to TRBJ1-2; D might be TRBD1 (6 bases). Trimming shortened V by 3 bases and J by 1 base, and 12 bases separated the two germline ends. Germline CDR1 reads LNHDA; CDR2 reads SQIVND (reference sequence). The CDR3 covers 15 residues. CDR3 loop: CASSIVGGINYGYTF. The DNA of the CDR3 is TGTGCCAGTAGTATCGTAGGGGGAATTAACTATGGCTACACCTTC. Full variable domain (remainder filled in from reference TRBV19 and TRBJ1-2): DGGITQSPKYLFRKEGQNVTLSCEQNLNHDAMYWYRQDPGQGLRLIYYSQIVNDFQKGDIAEGYSVSREKKESFPLTVTSAQKNPTAFYLCASSIVGGINYGYTFGSGTRLTVV.

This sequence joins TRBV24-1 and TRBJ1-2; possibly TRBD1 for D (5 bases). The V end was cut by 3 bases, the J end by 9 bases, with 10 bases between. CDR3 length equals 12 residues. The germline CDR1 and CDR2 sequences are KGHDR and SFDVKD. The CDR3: CATSDRTFSYTF. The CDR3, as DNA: TGTGCCACCAGTGATCGGACATTCAGCTACACCTTC.

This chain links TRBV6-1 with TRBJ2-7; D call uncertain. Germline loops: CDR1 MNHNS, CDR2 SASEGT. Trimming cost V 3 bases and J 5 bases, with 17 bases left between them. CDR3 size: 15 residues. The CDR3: CASSEVWAKGDEQYF. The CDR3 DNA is TGTGCCAGCAGTGAGGTATGGGCCAAAGGTGACGAGCAGTACTTC.